The following is a T cell receptor beta chain sequence with its context. The CDR3 spans 12 residues. Germline V gene lookup returns CDR1 SQVTM and CDR2 ANQGSEA. V was trimmed by 4 bases and J by 6 bases, leaving 12 bases between them. These data come from a study of neoadjuvant anti-PD-1 for oral cavity cancer. Overall study context: Before surgery, most patients got three to four biweekly 3 mg/kg nivolumab doses.

As to time point: after neoadjuvant nivolumab, at surgical resection. The patients had HPV-negative, locally advanced oral cavity squamous cell carcinoma. Produced via immunoSEQ multiplex PCR; TCRdb's table is partial and in-frame only. The sample contains 37,000 or so clones, 38% of which appear only once. The source is a person aged 40 to 85 with oral cavity squamous cell carcinoma. This specimen was tumor tissue, taken after nivolumab (anti-PD-1) treatment. The chain has TRBV29-1 and TRBJ1-1, with D perhaps TRBD1 (6 bases). The DNA of the CDR3 is TGCAGCGTTGTCGGGGGCAACGCTGAAGCTTTCTTT. Protein product: CSVVGGNAEAFF. Based on the CDR3 plus reference TRBV29-1 and TRBJ1-1, the full variable domain is SAVISQKPSRDICQRGTSLTIQCQVDSQVTMMFWYRQQPGQSLTLIATANQGSEATYESGFVIDKFPISRPNLTFSTLTVSNMSPEDSSIYLCSVVGGNAEAFFGQGTRLTVV.